This is a list of T cell receptor beta chains from one sample in a study of cytomegalovirus exposure and HLA in healthy donors. Repertoires were generated with immunoSEQ multiplex PCR, while TCRdb's copy carries only in-frame clones and drops some. The sample has some 180,000 clones, 75% to 90% seen once. Sequences were obtained from PBMCs. These receptors were obtained from a girl under 18 in good health and CMV-seropositive. CDR3s include the opening cysteine and the closing phenylalanine or tryptophan. The order of the fields is V gene, D gene, J gene, clone size, CDR3 protein, CDR3 DNA. The D gene is left open where the match is weak. Size tells how often a clone was seen (once, few, many) or the class of an expanded clone, and some rows leave it out.

V: TRBV5-4
D: TRBD1
J: TRBJ1-2
size: NA
CDR3: CASSLDGTAYYGYTF
DNA: TGTGCCAGCAGCTTGGACGGGACAGCCTACTATGGCTACACCTTC

V: TRBV19
D: NA
J: TRBJ1-1
size: once
CDR3: CASSIRGSEAFF
DNA: TGTGCCAGTAGTATACGGGGTTCTGAAGCTTTCTTT

V: TRBV5-4
D: TRBD2
J: TRBJ2-1
size: NA
CDR3: CASSLGASGTYNEQFF
DNA: TGTGCCAGCAGCTTGGGTGCTAGCGGGACTTACAATGAGCAGTTCTTC

V: TRBV29-1
D: TRBD2
J: TRBJ2-1
size: once
CDR3: CSVDTGLAGVNEQFF
DNA: TGCAGCGTAGATACGGGACTAGCGGGAGTAAATGAGCAGTTCTTC

V: TRBV6-6
D: NA
J: TRBJ1-2
size: NA
CDR3: CAGSSGSTNYGYTF
DNA: TGTGCCGGTTCATCCGGGAGCACTAACTATGGCTACACCTTC

V: TRBV27
D: TRBD2
J: TRBJ2-1
size: NA
CDR3: CASSFVAGGPYEQFF
DNA: TGTGCCAGCAGTTTTGTAGCGGGAGGGCCCTATGAGCAGTTCTTC

V: TRBV4-3
D: NA
J: TRBJ2-5
size: few
CDR3: CASSQEGSSETQYF
DNA: TGCGCCAGCAGCCAAGAAGGGAGTTCGGAGACCCAGTACTTC

V: TRBV10-3
D: NA
J: TRBJ2-3
size: NA
CDR3: CAISWKGGAGDTQYF
DNA: TGTGCCATCAGTTGGAAAGGCGGGGCGGGAGATACGCAGTATTTT

V: TRBV21-1
D: NA
J: TRBJ2-6
size: NA
CDR3: CASSRRDTQSSGANVLTF
DNA: TGTGCCAGCAGCCGACGGGACACTCAGAGCTCTGGGGCCAACGTCCTGACTTTC

V: TRBV27
D: TRBD2
J: TRBJ2-7
size: NA
CDR3: CASSHGTSGSYSYEQYF
DNA: TGTGCCAGCAGTCACGGGACTAGCGGGTCCTACTCCTACGAGCAGTACTTC

V: TRBV5-8
D: NA
J: TRBJ1-1
size: few
CDR3: CASSLGSRGRTEAFF
DNA: TGTGCCAGCAGCTTGGGGAGCAGGGGTCGCACTGAAGCTTTCTTT

V: TRBV2
D: NA
J: TRBJ2-4
size: NA
CDR3: CATASAHIQYF
DNA: TGTGCCACCGCCAGTGCCCACATTCAGTACTTC

V: TRBV7-3
D: TRBD2
J: TRBJ2-1
size: NA
CDR3: CASSYTGRAVEQFF
DNA: TGTGCCAGCAGCTATACCGGGAGGGCCGTTGAGCAGTTCTTC

V: TRBV10-2
D: TRBD2
J: TRBJ2-7
size: NA
CDR3: CASSGGRSGAQQYF
DNA: TGCGCCAGCAGTGGGGGGAGAAGCGGGGCACAGCAGTACTTC

V: TRBV27
D: NA
J: TRBJ2-5
size: once
CDR3: CASRRRRDQETQYF
DNA: TGTGCCTCCCGGAGAAGGAGGGATCAAGAGACCCAGTACTTC